This section outlines one T cell receptor (beta chain) sequence together with its context. As yet, its antigen is unknown. This sample stems from a study of PD-1 blockade in classical Hodgkin lymphoma. Some clones are missing from TCRdb's copy, which holds only in-frame ones; the method was immunoSEQ multiplex PCR. The sample lists 30,000 to 40,000 clones, approximately 90% occurring once. General study points: According to reports, newly diagnosed patients had lower baseline TCR diversity than healthy donors, and relapsed/refractory patients had lower baseline TCR diversity still. Repertoires differed for reasons still undefined, possibly disease activity or prior therapy.

The length of the CDR3 is 14 residues. V dropped 5 bases and J dropped 8 bases, with 13 bases sitting between them. Germline values: CDR1 MNHEY, CDR2 SVGAGI. Time point in this sample: newly diagnosed, previously untreated cHL patient sample. The study purified CD4+ T cells from thawed PBMCs using magnetic negative selection. Untreated, newly diagnosed classical Hodgkin lymphoma PBMCs served for comparison. The origin of this receptor is a human donor with classical Hodgkin lymphoma. The chain is built from TRBV6-5 and TRBJ1-6, with D possibly matching TRBD1 (6 bases). Material: CD4+ T cells from blood. CDR3: CASSERQEYSPLHF. CDR3 DNA: TGTGCCAGCAGTGAGAGACAGGAATATTCACCCCTCCACTTT.